Detailed here is one TCR beta chain. This entry comes from a study of sequential checkpoint blockade in melanoma. Study details: After both sequences, patients received maintenance nivolumab.

The treatment was: randomized to nivolumab then ipilimumab (arm A) or the reverse (arm B). None of the patients previously received DNA-damaging chemotherapy. Live CD3+CD8+ CD19− CD56− cells were sorted from PBMCs. V lost 4 bases and J lost 6, with 15 bases in between. Germline V gene lookup returns CDR1 SGHVS and CDR2 FNYEAQ. This CDR3 is built from 15 residues. TCRdb keeps only in-frame clones here, not all; method: immunoSEQ multiplex PCR. The sample has over 9,500 clones; roughly 80% are singletons. Here the sequenced sample was CD8+ T cells sorted from blood (inferred from file names), taken from a patient given nivolumab and ipilimumab in sequence. This TCR came from a human donor with melanoma. The chain employs TRBV7-6 and TRBJ2-2; D ambiguous. The CDR3 region is CASSSEANSPGELFF. The CDR3 region has the DNA TGTGCCAGCAGCTCAGAGGCAAATAGCCCCGGGGAGCTGTTTTTT.